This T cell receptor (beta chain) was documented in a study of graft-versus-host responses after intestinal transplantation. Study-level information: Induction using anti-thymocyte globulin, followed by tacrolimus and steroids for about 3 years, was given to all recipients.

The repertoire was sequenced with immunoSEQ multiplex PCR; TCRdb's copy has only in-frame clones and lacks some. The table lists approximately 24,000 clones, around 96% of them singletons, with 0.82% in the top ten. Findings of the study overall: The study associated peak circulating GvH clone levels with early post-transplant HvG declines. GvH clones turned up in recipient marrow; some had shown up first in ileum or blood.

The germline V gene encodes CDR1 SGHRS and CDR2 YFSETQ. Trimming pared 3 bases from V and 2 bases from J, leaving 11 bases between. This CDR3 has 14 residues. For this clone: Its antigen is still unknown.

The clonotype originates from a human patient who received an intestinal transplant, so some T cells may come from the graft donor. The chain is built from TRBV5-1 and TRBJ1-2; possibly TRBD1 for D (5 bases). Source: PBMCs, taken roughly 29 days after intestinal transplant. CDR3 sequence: CASSWRTGNYGYTF. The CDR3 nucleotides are TGCGCCAGCAGCTGGCGCACAGGAAACTATGGCTACACCTTC.